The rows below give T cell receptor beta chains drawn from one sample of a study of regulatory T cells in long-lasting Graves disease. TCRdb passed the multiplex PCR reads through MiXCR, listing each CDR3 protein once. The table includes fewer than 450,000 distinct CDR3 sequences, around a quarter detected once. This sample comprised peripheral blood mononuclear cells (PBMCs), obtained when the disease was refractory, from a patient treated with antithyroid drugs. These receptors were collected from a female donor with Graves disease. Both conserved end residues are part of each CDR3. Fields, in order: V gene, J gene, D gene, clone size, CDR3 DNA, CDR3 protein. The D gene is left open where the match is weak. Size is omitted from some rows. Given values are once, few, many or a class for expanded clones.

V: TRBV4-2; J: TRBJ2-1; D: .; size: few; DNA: TGTGCCAGCAGCCAAGAGTCGAGGAATGAGCAGTTCTTC; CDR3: CASSQESRNEQFF
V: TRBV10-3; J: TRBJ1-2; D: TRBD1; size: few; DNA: TGTGCCATCAGTACTGACAGGGCCCACCCCTACACCTTC; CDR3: CAISTDRAHPYTF
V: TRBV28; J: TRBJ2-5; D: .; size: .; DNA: TGTGCCAGCAGCTTTTTGGACGGGGAAGAGACCCAGTACTTC; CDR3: CASSFLDGEETQYF
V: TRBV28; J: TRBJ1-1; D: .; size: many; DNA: TGTGCCAGCAGTTTATTTCGGCAGGCGGGCACTGAAGCTTTCTTT; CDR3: CASSLFRQAGTEAFF
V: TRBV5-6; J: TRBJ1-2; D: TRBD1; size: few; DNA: TGTGCCAGCAGCTCCCGGACAGGCTGTGGCTACACCTTC; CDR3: CASSSRTGCGYTF
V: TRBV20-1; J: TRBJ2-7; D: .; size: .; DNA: TGCAGTGCTCGATCCGGGACTCTGGAGCAGTACTTC; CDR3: CSARSGTLEQYF
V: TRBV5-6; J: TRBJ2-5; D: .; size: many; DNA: TGTGCCAGCAGCTTGAACTACCAAGAGACCCAGTACTTC; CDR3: CASSLNYQETQYF
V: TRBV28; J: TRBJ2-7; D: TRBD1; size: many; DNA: TGTGCCAGCAAACGGACAGGGCCTACCTACGAGCAGTACTTC; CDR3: CASKRTGPTYEQYF
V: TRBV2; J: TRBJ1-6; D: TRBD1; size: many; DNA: TGTGCCAGCAGTTTAACCGGGACAGGGAGTTCACCCCTCCACTTT; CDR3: CASSLTGTGSSPLHF
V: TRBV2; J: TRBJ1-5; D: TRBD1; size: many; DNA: TGTGCCAGCCATACGACAGGGAACCAGCCCCAGCATTTT; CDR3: CASHTTGNQPQHF
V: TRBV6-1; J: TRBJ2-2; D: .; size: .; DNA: TGTGCCAGCACCCTTAGCTTCACCGGGGAGCTGTTTTTT; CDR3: CASTLSFTGELFF
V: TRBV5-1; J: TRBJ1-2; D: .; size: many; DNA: TGCGCCAGCAGCTCGGACAACAGTCTAAACTATGGCTACACCTTC; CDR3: CASSSDNSLNYGYTF
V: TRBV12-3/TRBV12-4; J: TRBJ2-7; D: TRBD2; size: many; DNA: TGTGCCAGCACCTCCTCCGGACTAGAGGGTTACGAGCAGTACTTC; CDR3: CASTSSGLEGYEQYF
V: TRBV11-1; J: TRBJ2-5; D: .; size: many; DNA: TGTGCCAGCAGCCCCGGGACATATCAAGAGACCCAGTACTTC; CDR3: CASSPGTYQETQYF
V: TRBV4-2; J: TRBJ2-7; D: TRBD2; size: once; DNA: TGTGCCAGCAGCCAAGATGACTCGGGGGGAACCTACGAGCAGTACTTC; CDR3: CASSQDDSGGTYEQYF
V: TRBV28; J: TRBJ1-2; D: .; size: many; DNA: TGTGCCAGCAGCCCTCCGGGGGCGCCGAACTATGGCTACACCTTC; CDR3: CASSPPGAPNYGYTF
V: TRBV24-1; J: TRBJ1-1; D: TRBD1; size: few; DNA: TGTGCCACCAGTGATGGAGGGGGCGCACGGACTGAAGCTTTCTTT; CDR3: CATSDGGGARTEAFF
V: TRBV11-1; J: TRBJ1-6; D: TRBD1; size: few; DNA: TGTGCCAGCAGCGATTGGAGGGGGCGTTCACCCCTCCACTTT; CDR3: CASSDWRGRSPLHF
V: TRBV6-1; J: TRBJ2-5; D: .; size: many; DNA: TGTGCCAGCCAACGTTCAACAGGGTTCTCAGAGACCCAGTACTTC; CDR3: CASQRSTGFSETQYF
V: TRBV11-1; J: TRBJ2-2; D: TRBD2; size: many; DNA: TGTGCCAGCAGCTCGAGGACTAGCGTTTCCGGGGAGCTGTTTTTT; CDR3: CASSSRTSVSGELFF
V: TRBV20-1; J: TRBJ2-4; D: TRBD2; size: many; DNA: TGCAGTGCTAGAGTAGCGGGAGTGAACATTCAGTACTTC; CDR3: CSARVAGVNIQYF
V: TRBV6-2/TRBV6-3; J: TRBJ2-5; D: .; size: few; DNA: TGTGCCAGCAGTTACTCCCGGGTAGGGACAGAGACCCAGTACTTC; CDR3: CASSYSRVGTETQYF
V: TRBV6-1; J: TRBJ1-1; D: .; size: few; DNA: TGTGCCAGCAGTGAATCCGGACAGTTTACTGAAGCTTTCTTT; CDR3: CASSESGQFTEAFF
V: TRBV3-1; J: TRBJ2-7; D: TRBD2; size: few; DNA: TGTGCCAGCAGCGTCAGCGGGACGGCCTACGAGCAGTACTTC; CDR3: CASSVSGTAYEQYF
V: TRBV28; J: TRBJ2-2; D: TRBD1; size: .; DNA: TGTGCCAGCACCTTAGGGACAGGGGCCACCGGGGAGCTGTTTTTT; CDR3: CASTLGTGATGELFF
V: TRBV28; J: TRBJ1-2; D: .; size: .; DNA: TGTGCCAGCATCTCGTCGGGCTATGGCTACACCTTC; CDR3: CASISSGYGYTF
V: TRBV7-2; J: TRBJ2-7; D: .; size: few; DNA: TGTGCCAGCAGCTTAGACTCGGATGAGCAGTACTTC; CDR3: CASSLDSDEQYF
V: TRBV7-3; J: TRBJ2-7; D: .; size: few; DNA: TGTGCCAGCAGCCCGGGACACCTCTACGAGCAGTACTTC; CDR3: CASSPGHLYEQYF
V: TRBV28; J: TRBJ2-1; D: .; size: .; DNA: TGTGCCAGTACAGAAAGCGGAAAGGACAATGAGCAGTTCTTC; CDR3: CASTESGKDNEQFF
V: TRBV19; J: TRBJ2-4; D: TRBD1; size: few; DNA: TGTGCCAGTAGTATTGGGAATCCGGGACAGGCCAAAAACATTCAGTACTTC; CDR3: CASSIGNPGQAKNIQYF
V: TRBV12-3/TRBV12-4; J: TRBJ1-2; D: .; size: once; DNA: TGTGCCAGCAGTTTCGGGGAGGGCGGAGGCTACACCTTC; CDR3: CASSFGEGGGYTF
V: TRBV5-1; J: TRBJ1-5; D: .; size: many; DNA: TGTGCCAGCAGCTTGGACAGCTATAGCAATCAGCCCCAGCATTTT; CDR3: CASSLDSYSNQPQHF
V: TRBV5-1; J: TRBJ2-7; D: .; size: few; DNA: TGCGCCAGCAGCTTGGAGGGTTGGAAATACGAGCAGTACTTC; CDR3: CASSLEGWKYEQYF
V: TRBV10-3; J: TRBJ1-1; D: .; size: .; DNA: TGTGCCATCAGTGCCCGGGGGGGGACGGCGAACACTGAAGCTTTCTTT; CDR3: CAISARGGTANTEAFF
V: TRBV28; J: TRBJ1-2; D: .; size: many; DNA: TGTGCCAGCAGCGGACACCTATACGATGGCTACACCTTC; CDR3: CASSGHLYDGYTF
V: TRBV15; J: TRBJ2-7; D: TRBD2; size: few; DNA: TGTGCCACCAGCAGAATATCCGGGACTAGCTGGTACGCGCAGTACTTC; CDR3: CATSRISGTSWYAQYF
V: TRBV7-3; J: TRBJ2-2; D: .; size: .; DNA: TGTGCCAGCAGCATACAGGGTGGCACCGGGGAGCTGTTTTTT; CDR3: CASSIQGGTGELFF